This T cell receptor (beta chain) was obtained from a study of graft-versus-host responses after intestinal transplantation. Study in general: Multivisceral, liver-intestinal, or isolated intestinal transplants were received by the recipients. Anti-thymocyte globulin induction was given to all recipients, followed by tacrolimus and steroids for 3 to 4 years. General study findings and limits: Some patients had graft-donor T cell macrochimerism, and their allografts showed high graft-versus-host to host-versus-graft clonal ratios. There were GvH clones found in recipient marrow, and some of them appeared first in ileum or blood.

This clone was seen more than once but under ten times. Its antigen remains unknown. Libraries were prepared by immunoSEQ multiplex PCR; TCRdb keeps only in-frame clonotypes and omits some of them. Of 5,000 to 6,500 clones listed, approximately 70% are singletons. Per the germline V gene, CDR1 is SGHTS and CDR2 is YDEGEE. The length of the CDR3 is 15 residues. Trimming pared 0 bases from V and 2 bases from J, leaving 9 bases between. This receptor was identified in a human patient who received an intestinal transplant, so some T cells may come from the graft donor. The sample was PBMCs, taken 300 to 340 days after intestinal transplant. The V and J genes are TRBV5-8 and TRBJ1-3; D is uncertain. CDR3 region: CASSLGQAAGNTIYF. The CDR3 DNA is TGTGCCAGCAGCTTGGGTCAGGCAGCTGGAAACACCATATATTTT.